The next 14 T cell receptor beta chains were all read from a single sample in a study of OX40 agonist ivuxolimab in advanced cancers. Sequencing used immunoSEQ multiplex PCR; TCRdb keeps in-frame clones, though not all of them. This repertoire shows under 90,000 clones, around nine tenths found once; its top ten account for less than 3%. The specimen comprised CD4+ or CD8+ T cells sorted from blood, sampled in a trial of the OX40 agonist ivuxolimab. These receptors were obtained from an adult with an advanced solid tumor such as melanoma, head and neck, liver or kidney cancer.

This clone has more than one count but fewer than ten. The CDR3 sequence is CSGGRTREAFF. Written as DNA, the CDR3 is TGCAGCGGCGGAAGGACAAGAGAAGCTTTCTTT. This chain uses TRBV29-1 with TRBJ1-1; TRBD1 might be the D (5 bases). V lost 7 bases and J lost 8, with 14 bases in between. CDR1 is SQVTM, CDR2 ANQGSEA, per germline. The CDR3 loop spans 11 amino acids.

The rearrangement uses TRBV5-1 and TRBJ1-2; 7 bases line up with TRBD1. Per the germline V gene, CDR1 is SGHRS and CDR2 is YFSETQ. The CDR3 runs to 13 residues. V dropped 3 bases and J dropped 2; count of bases not matched to a gene: 1. The CDR3 nucleotides read TGCGCCAGCAGCTCACAGGGGAACTATGGCTACACCTTC. It yields the protein CASSSQGNYGYTF.

This chain joins TRBV12-5 and TRBJ2-7; D is unresolved. This CDR3 is built from 11 residues. Trimming removed 3 bases at V and 5 bases at J, with 5 bases between. Germline-derived CDR1 and CDR2 are LGHNT and FRNRAP. CDR3 amino acids: CASGFRNEQYF. The CDR3 DNA is TGTGCTAGTGGTTTTAGGAACGAGCAGTACTTC.

This chain joins TRBV6-5 and TRBJ1-2; TRBD1 is a possible D gene (5 bases). Germline V gene data show CDR1 as MNHEY and CDR2 as SVGAGI. Deletions cut 0 bases from V and 7 bases from J, with 18 bases between. The CDR3 extends over 16 amino acids. This chain's CDR3 is CASSYSQGPSSFGYTF. The CDR3 nucleotides read TGTGCCAGCAGTTACTCGCAGGGCCCATCGTCGTTTGGCTACACCTTC.

The chain joins TRBV28 to TRBJ2-1; D gene ambiguous. Trimming removed 3 bases at V and 9 bases at J, with 18 bases between. The V gene's germline CDR1 is MDHEN and CDR2 SYDVKM. The CDR3 extends over 15 amino acids. Written as DNA, the CDR3 is TGTGCCAGCAGTTTTCGCCGGCCCCGTCCCCGTGAGCAGTTCTTC. Amino acid sequence: CASSFRRPRPREQFF.

This chain uses TRBV2 with TRBJ1-1, with TRBD1 as a possible D gene (6 bases). From germline, CDR1 is SNHLY and CDR2 FYNNEI. CDR3 length: 14 residues. Trimming left V 5 bases short and J 5 bases short, with 15 bases between. The CDR3 DNA follows: TGTGCCAGCAGTACAGACAGGTCGAGGACTGAAGCTTTCTTT. It codes for CASSTDRSRTEAFF.

The V and J genes are TRBV6-1 and TRBJ2-1, with D perhaps matching TRBD1 or TRBD2 (6 bases each). The V gene's germline CDR1 is MNHNS and CDR2 SASEGT. The V and J ends lost 8 bases and 10 bases respectively, with 24 bases between them. There are 15 residues in the CDR3. The CDR3 nucleotides read TGTGCCAGCGTTGCGTTCGGGGGCGCAGGAGTCGAGCAGTTCTTC. Amino acid sequence: CASVAFGGAGVEQFF.

The V gene is TRBV6-4, the J gene TRBJ1-1; tentatively, D is TRBD1 (5 bases). CDR3 length: 13 amino acids. Trimming left V 2 bases short and J 6 bases short, with 10 bases between. Per the germline V gene, CDR1 is MRHNA and CDR2 is SNTAGT. The CDR3: CASSDGAGAEAFF. As DNA, the CDR3 is TGTGCCAGCAGTGACGGGGCGGGGGCTGAAGCTTTCTTT.

This chain uses TRBV7-9 with TRBJ1-2; D uncertain. The CDR3 length is 15 residues. Trimming pared 5 bases from V and 4 bases from J, leaving 17 bases between. The V gene's germline CDR1 is SEHNR and CDR2 FQNEAQ (reference sequence). The CDR3 nucleotides are TGTGCCAGCAGCCCCGCCGGGGAGGATGCCTATGGCTACACCTTC. Translation: CASSPAGEDAYGYTF.

This clone appeared a few times. This chain uses TRBV10-3 with TRBJ1-5; the D gene is possibly TRBD1 (6 bases). V shed 5 bases and J shed 2 bases, with 13 bases lying between them. Germline V gene data show CDR1 as ENHRY and CDR2 as SYGVKD. The CDR3 loop spans 15 amino acids. CDR3 sequence reads: CAISFDRSGNQPQHF. For the CDR3, the DNA is TGTGCCATCAGTTTTGACAGGAGCGGCAATCAGCCCCAGCATTTT.

The chain couples TRBV7-9 to TRBJ2-5; the match to TRBD2 covers 7 bases. J gave up 2 bases and V 5 bases, and 5 bases lay outside the gene matches. CDR3 size: 14 residues. CDR1 is SEHNR and CDR2 is FQNEAQ in the germline V gene (reference sequence). The CDR3 DNA reads as TGTGCCAGCAGCCACGGGACTACGCAAGAGACCCAGTACTTC. It is translated as CASSHGTTQETQYF.

DNA of the CDR3: TGCAGCGTTTCGGGCACTGAAGCTTTCTTT. It specifies CSVSGTEAFF. J is TRBJ1-1 and V is TRBV29-1; unclear D gene. CDR3 length equals 10 residues. V lost 5 bases, J lost 4 bases, and 5 bases lay in between. From germline, CDR1 is SQVTM and CDR2 ANQGSEA.

The chain is built from TRBV5-1 and TRBJ1-4; D remains ambiguous. Trimming stripped 4 bases from V and 5 bases from J, with 12 bases between. This CDR3 is built from 14 residues. The V gene's germline CDR1 is SGHRS and CDR2 YFSETQ. The CDR3 is CASSIDTPNEKLFF. In DNA form, the CDR3 reads TGCGCCAGCAGCATCGACACCCCAAATGAAAAACTGTTTTTT.

The chain uses TRBV29-1 and TRBJ2-3, with 9 positions matching TRBD1. Per germline, CDR1 SQVTM and CDR2 ANQGSEA. Germline trimming cut 4 bases from V and 4 bases from J; bases unmatched to any gene: 9. This CDR3 has 15 amino acids. CDR3 sequence (DNA): TGCAGCGTTGCTTTTGGACAGGGGCTAGCAGATACGCAGTATTTT. It codes for CSVAFGQGLADTQYF.